The 15 T cell receptor beta chains listed next were all sequenced from one sample in a study of blood T cell repertoires in COVID-19. Clones were sequenced by immunoSEQ multiplex PCR, and TCRdb holds only the in-frame ones, with some missing. The data contain tens of thousands of clones, 90% of them singletons. What was sequenced was peripheral blood. Every receptor here comes from a human donor in a cohort sampled during active COVID-19.

The chain links TRBV6-2 or TRBV6-3 to TRBJ2-1; weak D call: TRBD1 (6 bases). Germline V gene sequence: CDR1 MNHEY, CDR2 SVGEGT. The length of the CDR3 is 15 residues. Trimming left V 6 bases short and J 0 bases short, with 12 bases between. The CDR3 DNA sequence: TGTGCCAGCAGCTTGACAGGTAGCTCCTACAATGAGCAGTTCTTC. Encoded protein: CASSLTGSSYNEQFF.

This chain links TRBV19 with TRBJ1-2; 9 nucleotides agree with TRBD1. Per germline, CDR1 LNHDA and CDR2 SQIVND (reference sequence). This CDR3 is built from 16 residues. J was trimmed by 7 bases and V by 1 base; bases with no gene match: 10. The CDR3 loop is CASSIAAPGQGGGYTF. DNA of the CDR3: TGTGCCAGTAGTATAGCCGCCCCGGGACAGGGAGGTGGCTACACCTTC.

The chain couples TRBV28 to TRBJ1-1, with TRBD1 as a possible D gene (6 bases). The germline V gene encodes CDR1 MDHEN and CDR2 SYDVKM. CDR3 length equals 12 residues. The ends were cut back, 2 bases at V and 8 bases at J, with 9 bases in the middle. The CDR3 is CASSLLGQEAFF. DNA of the CDR3: TGTGCCAGCAGTTTACTGGGACAAGAAGCTTTCTTT.

The chain combines TRBV11-1 with TRBJ1-1; D unresolved. Germline loops: CDR1 SGHAT, CDR2 FQDESV (reference sequence). This CDR3 region has 15 residues. Trimming shortened V by 2 bases and J by 4 bases, and 14 bases separated the two germline ends. The CDR3 loop is CASSLLAGMGTEAFF. CDR3 DNA sequence: TGTGCCAGCAGCTTATTAGCCGGCATGGGCACTGAAGCTTTCTTT.

V usage is TRBV7-2 and J usage is TRBJ1-3, with D perhaps TRBD1 (6 bases). The CDR3 totals 15 residues. V was shortened by 3 bases and J by 0 bases, with 9 bases between the two germline ends. Germline lookup yields CDR1 SGHTA and CDR2 FQGNSA. This CDR3 is CASSFRDNSGNTIYF. DNA of the CDR3: TGTGCCAGCAGCTTCCGGGACAACTCTGGAAACACCATATATTTT.

The rearrangement uses TRBV15 and TRBJ2-1; D is perhaps TRBD2 (7 bases). From germline, CDR1 is LNHNV and CDR2 YYDKDF (reference sequence). The CDR3 has 16 amino acids. V dropped 1 base and J dropped 4 bases, with 14 bases sitting between them. In nucleotides, the CDR3 is TGTGCCACCAGCAGAGTCCGGGGGGCGGGATACAATGAGCAGTTCTTC. Amino acid sequence: CATSRVRGAGYNEQFF.

The rearrangement links TRBV30 to TRBJ1-5, with D perhaps matching TRBD1 (5 bases). Germline assignment: CDR1 GTSNPN and CDR2 SVGIG (reference sequence). The CDR3 contains 13 residues. The V gene lost 4 bases and the J gene lost 5 bases, with 12 bases spanning the gap. CDR3 coding DNA: TGTGCCTGGAATGGCCAGGGCCATCAGCCCCAGCATTTT. This sequence encodes CAWNGQGHQPQHF.

V and J are TRBV6-2 or TRBV6-3 and TRBJ2-3; 12 nucleotides match TRBD2. This CDR3 spans 19 amino acids. Germline V gives CDR1 MNHEY, CDR2 SVGEGT. The junction had 14 bases not matched to a gene; V was cut back by 6 bases and J by 1 base. CDR3 coding DNA: TGTGCCAGCAGCCCACTAGCGGGGGGCTTACCCAGGGGCACAGATACGCAGTATTTT. This encodes CASSPLAGGLPRGTDTQYF.

The V gene is TRBV4-2, the J gene TRBJ1-4; no firm D call. Germline CDR1 LGHNA, CDR2 YNFKEQ. The germline V and J ends were trimmed by 1 base and 3 bases, with 6 bases remaining between them. CDR3 length equals 14 residues. DNA of the CDR3: TGTGCCAGCAGCCAAGGACGGGCTAATGAAAAACTGTTTTTT. It translates to CASSQGRANEKLFF.

The genes are TRBV5-6 and TRBJ2-1, with D maybe TRBD2 (5 bases). Germline CDR1 is SGHDT and CDR2 is YYEEEE. The CDR3 spans 16 residues. Trimming removed 0 bases at V and 8 bases at J, with 18 bases between. The CDR3 loop is CASSLATQLVGDEQFF. The CDR3 nucleotides are TGTGCCAGCAGCTTGGCTACTCAACTAGTAGGAGATGAGCAGTTCTTC.

This clone was seen just once. The chain employs TRBV7-9 and TRBJ2-1, with D maybe TRBD2 (6 bases). CDR1 SEHNR and CDR2 FQNEAQ come from the germline V gene (reference sequence). Trimming took 2 bases from V and 5 from J, leaving 13 bases between them. The CDR3 is 15 amino acids. CDR3 in DNA: TGTGCCAGCAGCTTAAGGTCTAGCGCGAACAATGAGCAGTTCTTC. It translates to CASSLRSSANNEQFF.

This rearrangement joins TRBV21-1 to TRBJ2-1; the table's D gene call, TRBD2, was not cross checked with the DNA. TRBV21-1 constitutes a pseudogene. The CDR3 covers 18 residues. The CDR3 nucleotides are TGTGCCAGCAGCAAACACCGTCTCGAGCGGGAGGGGGTCAATGAGCAGTTCTTC. This gives the protein CASSKHRLEREGVNEQFF.

The CDR3 region is CSVGTGTGQETQYF. CDR3 coding DNA: TGCAGCGTCGGCACCGGGACAGGCCAAGAGACCCAGTACTTC. The chain carries TRBV29-1 and TRBJ2-5; 8 nucleotides match TRBD1. Trimming took 6 bases from V and 1 from J; bases not matched to a gene: 7. This CDR3 spans 14 amino acids. In germline, CDR1 is SQVTM, CDR2 ANQGSEA.

The chain couples TRBV6-6 to TRBJ2-7; the match to TRBD2 covers 11 bases. Germline-derived CDR1 and CDR2 are MNHNY and SVGAGI (reference sequence). CDR3 length: 16 residues. V shed 4 bases and J 3 bases; nucleotides not matched to a gene: 8. CDR3: CASSFTTSGDSYEQYF. The CDR3 DNA reads as TGTGCCAGCAGTTTCACGACTAGCGGGGATAGCTACGAGCAGTACTTC.

The chain uses TRBV30 and TRBJ2-6, with D possibly TRBD2 on 6 matching bases. CDR1 and CDR2 from the germline V gene are GTSNPN and SVGIG (reference sequence). The CDR3 contains 15 residues. V was cut by 3 bases and J by 0 bases, with 9 bases left in between. This chain's CDR3 is CAWSTGLSGANVLTF. The CDR3, as DNA: TGTGCCTGGAGCACGGGACTCTCTGGGGCCAACGTCCTGACTTTC.